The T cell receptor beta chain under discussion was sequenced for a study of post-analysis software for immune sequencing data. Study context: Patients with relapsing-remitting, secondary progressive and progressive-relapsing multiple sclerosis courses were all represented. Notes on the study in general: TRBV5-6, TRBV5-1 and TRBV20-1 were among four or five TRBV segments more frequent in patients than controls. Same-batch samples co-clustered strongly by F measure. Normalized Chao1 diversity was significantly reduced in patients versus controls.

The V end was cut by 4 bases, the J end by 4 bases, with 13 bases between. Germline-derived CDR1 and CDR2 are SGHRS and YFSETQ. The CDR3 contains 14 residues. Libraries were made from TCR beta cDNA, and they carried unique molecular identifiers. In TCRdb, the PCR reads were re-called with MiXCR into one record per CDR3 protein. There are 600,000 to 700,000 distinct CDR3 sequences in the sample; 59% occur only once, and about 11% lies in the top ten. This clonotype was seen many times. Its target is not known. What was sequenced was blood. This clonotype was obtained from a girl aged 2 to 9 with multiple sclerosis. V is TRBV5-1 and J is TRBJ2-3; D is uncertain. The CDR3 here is CASSGELFADTQYF. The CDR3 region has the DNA TGCGCCAGCAGCGGGGAACTTTTTGCAGATACGCAGTATTTT.